This TCR beta chain is drawn from a study of T-cell memory formation after mild COVID-19. Study background: TCR clusters largely stayed donor specific. Findings and caveats of the study: Cross-reactive memory appears to have joined, as suggested by some responding clones showing up in pre-infection memory. Largely, contracting CD4+ clones fell within CM and EM, and contracting CD8+ clones within EMRA. Proof of SARS-CoV-2 specificity was absent for the second-wave clones that crested on day 37.

TCRdb used MiXCR to reprocess the 5' RACE reads, holding one entry per CDR3 protein. Of roughly 370,000 distinct CDR3 sequences listed, more than 15% were seen once; the top ten hold 20% to 25%. V lost 5 bases to trimming and J lost 2 bases, with 11 bases between them. The germline gives CDR1 SGHAT, CDR2 FQNNGV. This CDR3 region has 14 residues. Comment on this clonotype: Its antigen is as yet unknown.

The chain combines TRBV11-2 with TRBJ2-3; D unclear. The material sequenced was PBMCs or a T cell subset sorted from them (not recorded which). The TCR comes from a man aged 18-30 years who had mild COVID-19 (a few samples of this study predate the infection). Cell type and time point are not known. The CDR3 DNA sequence: TGTGCCAGCAGCCCAATACTGCCCACAGATACGCAGTATTTT. As protein: CASSPILPTDTQYF.